The sequence of this T cell receptor beta chain was determined in a study of cytomegalovirus exposure and HLA in healthy donors. Study results and limitations: Common viral pathogens were later found to be apparently linked to several of the most significant clusters.

The study ran its PCR with 60 Vbeta and 13 Jbeta primers. Method: immunoSEQ multiplex PCR; TCRdb's copy keeps in-frame clones and lacks some. The sample includes about 130,000 clones. Germline loops: CDR1 MNHEY, CDR2 SMNVEV (reference sequence). CDR3 length: 13 residues. Trimming removed 7 bases from V and 1 base from J, with 10 bases in between. With respect to this clone: As yet, its antigen is unknown.

The rearrangement joins TRBV27 to TRBJ1-1; D uncertain. Sequenced sample: PBMCs. The receptor's source is a man aged 18 to 35 in good health and CMV-seronegative. CDR3 nucleotide sequence: TGTGCCAGCACCTCTTCTTGGAACACTGAAGCTTTCTTT. Encoded protein: CASTSSWNTEAFF.